This T cell receptor beta chain appears in the sequencing data of a study of siplizumab effects on memory and regulatory T cells (dated by TCRdb to the late 2010s). In the study overall: The study examined how the anti-CD2 antibody siplizumab affects alloreactive T-cell subsets in allogeneic mixed lymphocyte reactions built from human PBMCs.

The library was built by means of the immunoSEQ multiplex PCR assay. The deep sequencing platform assayed around 95,000 TCR templates per sample. Genomic DNA extracted from sorted T cells was used for TCRbeta CDR3 sequencing. Turning to the authors' computational methods: The R programming language was used for the clonal analysis of the TCRbeta CDR3 data. Unstimulated samples were compared with post-reaction CFSE-low samples to define alloreactive CD4+ and CD8+ clones. Regulatory or non-regulatory origin was assigned to alloreactive CD4+ clones by matching of sequences to sorted unstimulated Treg and non-Treg repertoires. Here the immuneACCESS table is served through TCRdb, limited to in-frame sequences with V and J called. Missing clones are a known gap in these copies; in checked studies unresolved V genes cover under half, and the rest lacks a known reason. Clone size and V and J calls were adopted from that table, with D and trimming inferred from the DNA. The sample records fewer than 120,000 clones, roughly 92% of which are singletons. The top ten hold 1% to 1.5% of the sample.

Sorted unstimulated T cells, along with proliferating T cells recovered from mixed lymphocyte reactions, underwent TCRbeta CDR3 sequencing. Fresh whole blood from about 9 HLA-typed healthy donors was used as the source from which PBMCs were isolated. The paper as a whole reports these results and caveats: Roughly 75-95% of proliferating CD4+ or CD8+ clones could not be assigned a naive or memory phenotype. Sequences below about 10^-5 frequency were poorly captured, so only a minor fraction of alloreactive clones could be mapped to unstimulated subsets. Whether proliferating Tregs from siplizumab cultures actually had suppressive function was not functionally confirmed. Among mappable alloreactive CD4+ clones, the Treg-derived fraction averaged nearly 70% with siplizumab versus approximately 27% in control reactions. The cumulative frequency of alloreactive sequences that could be traced back to unstimulated CD4+ memory T cells was significantly reduced by siplizumab. Unstimulated naive T cells appeared more diverse than memory T cells, and naive cells seemed to contribute substantially to the alloresponse.

From its cysteine to its phenylalanine, the CDR3 spans 13 amino acids. Only the CDR3 portion is preserved as DNA: 39 bases, with reading frame beginning at the first base. Between the V and J ends, shortened by 1 base and 5 bases respectively, the junction contains 9 bases. The germline V gene encodes CDR1 KGHSH and CDR2 LQKENI. As concerns this clone: The clone's antigen remains unknown. Base qualities were left out, and no much larger clone turns up one base away.

Sequenced input: CD4+ T cells sorted from blood. The sequence joins TRBV18 to TRBJ2-7; TRBD2 is a possible D gene, resting on 5 matching bases. The clonotype comes from a human donor in good health. The CDR3 protein: CASSPLGENEQYF. The bases are TGTGCCAGCTCACCACTTGGGGAGAACGAGCAGTACTTC.